This T cell receptor beta chain was observed in a study of T cells in Graves' hyperthyroidism and ophthalmopathy. Authors of the study amplified TCR beta CDR3 regions from RNA transcripts. HTBI primers were the set used in a first-round RT-PCR of the TCR CDR3. MiXCR was run by TCRdb on the multiplex PCR reads, yielding one entry per CDR3 protein. The sample has a few hundred thousand distinct CDR3 sequences; about a sixth are singletons. The CDR3 length is 18 residues. With 3 bases clipped from V and 1 base from J, the junction kept 12 bases outside the gene matches. Germline-derived CDR1 and CDR2 are MNHEY and SVGEGT. Over 18 months, lack of ophthalmopathy progression marked Graves' hyperthyroidism as stable. Exclusion of patients followed from uncontrolled infection, other autoimmune disease, pregnancy or lactation. Clinical symptoms, serum thyroxine and TRAb, thyroid ultrasound and orbital computed tomography were used for the diagnoses. The authors took PBMCs from over 8.5 ml fresh peripheral blood.

The receptor was derived from a woman aged 30 to 39 with Graves' hyperthyroidism. The chain is built from TRBV6-2 or TRBV6-3 and TRBJ2-1; 7 nucleotides align to TRBD1. Sequencing was carried out using blood. CDR3 sequence reads: CASSYPTGRGLSYNEQFF. The CDR3 region has the DNA TGTGCCAGCAGTTATCCTACGGGTAGGGGGCTTTCCTACAATGAGCAGTTCTTC.